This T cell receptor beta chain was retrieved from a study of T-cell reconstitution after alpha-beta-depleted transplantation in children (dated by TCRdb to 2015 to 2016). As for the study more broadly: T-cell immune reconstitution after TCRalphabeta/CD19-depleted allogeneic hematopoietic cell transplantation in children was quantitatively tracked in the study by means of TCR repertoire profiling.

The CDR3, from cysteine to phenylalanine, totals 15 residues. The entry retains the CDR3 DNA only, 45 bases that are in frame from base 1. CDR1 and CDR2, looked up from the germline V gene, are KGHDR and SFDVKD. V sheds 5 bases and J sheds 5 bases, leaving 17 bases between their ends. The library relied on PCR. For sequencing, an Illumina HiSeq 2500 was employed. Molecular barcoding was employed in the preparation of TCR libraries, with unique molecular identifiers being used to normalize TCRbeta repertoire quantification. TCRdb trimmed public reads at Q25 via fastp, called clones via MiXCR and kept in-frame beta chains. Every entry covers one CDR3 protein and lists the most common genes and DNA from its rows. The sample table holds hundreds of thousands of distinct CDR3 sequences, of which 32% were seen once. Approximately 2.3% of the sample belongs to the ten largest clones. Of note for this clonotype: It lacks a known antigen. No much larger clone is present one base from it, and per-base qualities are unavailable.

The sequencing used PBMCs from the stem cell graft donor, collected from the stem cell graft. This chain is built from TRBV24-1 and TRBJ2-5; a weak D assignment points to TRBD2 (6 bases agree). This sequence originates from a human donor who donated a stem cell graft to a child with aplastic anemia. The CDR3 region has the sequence CATSALRQSGETQYF. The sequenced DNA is TGTGCCACCAGTGCCCTAAGACAGAGCGGGGAGACCCAGTACTTC.